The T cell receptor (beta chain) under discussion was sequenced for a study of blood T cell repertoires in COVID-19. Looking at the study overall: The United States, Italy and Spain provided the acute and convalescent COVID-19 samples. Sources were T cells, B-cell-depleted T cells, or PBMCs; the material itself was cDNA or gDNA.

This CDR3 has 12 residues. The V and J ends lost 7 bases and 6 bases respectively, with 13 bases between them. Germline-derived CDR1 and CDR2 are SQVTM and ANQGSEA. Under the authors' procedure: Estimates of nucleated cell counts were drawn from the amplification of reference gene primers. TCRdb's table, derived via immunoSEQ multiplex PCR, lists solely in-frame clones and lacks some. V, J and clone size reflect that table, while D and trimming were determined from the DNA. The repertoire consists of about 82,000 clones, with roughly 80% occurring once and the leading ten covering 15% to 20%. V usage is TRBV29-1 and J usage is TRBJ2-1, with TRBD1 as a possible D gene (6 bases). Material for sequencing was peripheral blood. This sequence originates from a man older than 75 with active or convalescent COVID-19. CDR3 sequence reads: CSAEGEPNEQFF. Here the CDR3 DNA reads TGCAGCGCCGAGGGGGAACCCAATGAGCAGTTCTTC.